This is a list of T cell receptor beta chains from one sample in a study of T cells expressing NK-cell markers. TCRdb reprocessed the 5' RACE reads, with one entry per CDR3 protein and no DNA. The sample data list 500,000 or so distinct CDR3 sequences. The specimen sequenced was blood T cells: a sorted CD56 or NKG2C T cell subset, CD4+ or CD8+ T cells, or bulk PBMC T cells (not recorded which). These receptors all stem from a man aged 18 to 35 in good health. CDR3s include the opening cysteine and the closing phenylalanine or tryptophan.

v_call	j_call	cdr3_aa
TRBV5-1	TRBJ2-2	CASSPLGQTNTGELFF
TRBV15	TRBJ2-5	CATSRDRPTKETQYF
TRBV15	TRBJ2-3	CATSTATGSTDTQYF
TRBV12-3/TRBV12-4	TRBJ2-3	CASNVPPGLTDTQYF
TRBV7-2	TRBJ2-7	CASSQREGYEQYF
TRBV6-5	TRBJ2-1	CASSYSWLGEQFF
TRBV9	TRBJ1-4	CASSVGVWGQGGEKLFF
TRBV7-9	TRBJ2-3	CASSLRSGIGGTDTQYF
TRBV7-2	TRBJ1-1	CASSYLRRRGKAEAFF
TRBV7-2	TRBJ2-1	CASTRLAGNLGEQFF
TRBV12-3/TRBV12-4	TRBJ2-2	CASTSSTASTGELFF
TRBV5-1	TRBJ2-7	CASSGNAGSSYEQYF
TRBV6-1	TRBJ2-1	CASSLRGRSYNEQFF
TRBV29-1	TRBJ2-5	CSALPAGLRTQYF